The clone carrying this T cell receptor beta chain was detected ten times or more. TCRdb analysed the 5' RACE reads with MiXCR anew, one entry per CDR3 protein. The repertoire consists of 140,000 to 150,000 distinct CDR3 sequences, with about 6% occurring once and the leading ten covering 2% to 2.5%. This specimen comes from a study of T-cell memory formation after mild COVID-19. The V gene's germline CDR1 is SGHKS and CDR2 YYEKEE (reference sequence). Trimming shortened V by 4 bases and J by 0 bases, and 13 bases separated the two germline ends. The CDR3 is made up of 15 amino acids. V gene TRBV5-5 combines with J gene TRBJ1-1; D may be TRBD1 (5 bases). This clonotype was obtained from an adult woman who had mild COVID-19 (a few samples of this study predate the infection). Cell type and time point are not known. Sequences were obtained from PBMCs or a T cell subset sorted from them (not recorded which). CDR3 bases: TGTGCCAGCAGCCTCGGGGGAGGGATGAACACTGAAGCTTTCTTT. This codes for CASSLGGGMNTEAFF. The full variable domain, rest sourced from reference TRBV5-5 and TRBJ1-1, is DAGVTQSPTHLIKTRGQQVTLRCSPISGHKSVSWYQQVLGQGPQFIFQYYEKEERGRGNFPDRFSARQFPNYSSELNVNALLLGDSALYLCASSLGGGMNTEAFFGQGTRLTVV.